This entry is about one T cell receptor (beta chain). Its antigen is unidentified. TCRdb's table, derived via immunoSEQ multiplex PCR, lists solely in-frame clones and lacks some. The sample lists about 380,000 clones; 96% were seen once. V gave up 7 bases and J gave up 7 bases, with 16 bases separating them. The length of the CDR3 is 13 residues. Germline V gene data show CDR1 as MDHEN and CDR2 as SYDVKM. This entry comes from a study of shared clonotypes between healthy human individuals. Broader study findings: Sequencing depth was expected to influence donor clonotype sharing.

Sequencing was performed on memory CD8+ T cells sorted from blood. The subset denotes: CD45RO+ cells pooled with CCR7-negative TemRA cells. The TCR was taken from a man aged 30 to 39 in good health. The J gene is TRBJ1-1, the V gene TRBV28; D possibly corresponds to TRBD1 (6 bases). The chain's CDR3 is CASTEGGGDEAFF. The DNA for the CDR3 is TGTGCCAGCACCGAAGGGGGGGGTGATGAAGCTTTCTTT.